This TCR beta chain was sequenced in a study of identifying expanded T cells in peripheral blood. Sequencing used immunoSEQ multiplex PCR; TCRdb keeps in-frame clones, though not all of them. This table has 100,000 or so clones, over 75% appearing once. Collection occurred without any documented infections or immune events in donors. The CDR3 is made up of 13 amino acids. Deletions cut 3 bases from V and 3 bases from J, with 9 bases between. CDR1 is SGHRS, CDR2 YFSETQ, per germline. This chain connects TRBV5-1 to TRBJ1-1; perhaps TRBD1 as D (6 bases). The source of this sequence is a person between 18 and 75 years old in good health. Input material: blood. DNA for the CDR3: TGCGCCAGCAGCTGGAGGACAGACACTGAAGCTTTCTTT. Protein: CASSWRTDTEAFF.